These T cell receptor beta chains were read from a single sample in a study of shared T cell receptors in the human thymus. This table comes from immunoSEQ multiplex PCR, and its TCRdb copy is limited to in-frame clones, with some not included. The sample yields under 450,000 clones, 95% seen once. Sequencing used thymocytes. The receptor set was obtained from a human donor. CDR3s include the opening cysteine and the closing phenylalanine or tryptophan. Fields, in order: J gene, V gene, clone size, CDR3 protein. Rows give clone size only sometimes, using once, few, many, or a class for an expanded clone.

j_call: TRBJ1-2; v_call: TRBV11-2; clone_size: .; cdr3_aa: CASSPGPPAGYTF
j_call: TRBJ2-7; v_call: TRBV5-1; clone_size: once; cdr3_aa: CASSWGYWRDPYEQYF
j_call: TRBJ2-6; v_call: TRBV13; clone_size: .; cdr3_aa: CAIPLADRVSSGANVLTF
j_call: TRBJ2-7; v_call: TRBV11-2; clone_size: .; cdr3_aa: CASRGPGCEQYF
j_call: TRBJ1-3; v_call: TRBV30; clone_size: .; cdr3_aa: CAQKISGNTIYF
j_call: TRBJ2-7; v_call: TRBV28; clone_size: .; cdr3_aa: CASSLGQGAPQPIYEQYF
j_call: TRBJ2-7; v_call: TRBV27; clone_size: .; cdr3_aa: CASRLVERGTYEQYF
j_call: TRBJ1-3; v_call: TRBV5-5; clone_size: .; cdr3_aa: CASSGGYSGNTIYF
j_call: TRBJ2-6; v_call: TRBV21-1; clone_size: .; cdr3_aa: CASSNWDSGRPSINRSGANVLTF
j_call: TRBJ2-2; v_call: TRBV12-5; clone_size: .; cdr3_aa: CASGFLRDRLTGELFF
j_call: TRBJ2-5; v_call: TRBV28; clone_size: .; cdr3_aa: CASSPRGLTNQETQYF
j_call: TRBJ1-4; v_call: TRBV9; clone_size: .; cdr3_aa: CASSVGKGANEKLFF
j_call: TRBJ2-4; v_call: TRBV19; clone_size: .; cdr3_aa: CASSRDRGPTEAKNIQYF
j_call: TRBJ2-7; v_call: TRBV30; clone_size: .; cdr3_aa: CAWIRENYEQYF
j_call: TRBJ1-1; v_call: TRBV6-4; clone_size: .; cdr3_aa: CASSVTPAGSVNTEAFF
j_call: TRBJ2-1; v_call: TRBV18; clone_size: .; cdr3_aa: CASSPKWFKNEQFF
j_call: TRBJ1-3; v_call: TRBV4-3; clone_size: .; cdr3_aa: CASSPYTGTGAGNTIYF
j_call: TRBJ2-1; v_call: TRBV5-4; clone_size: .; cdr3_aa: CASSFHAGGRYNEQFF
j_call: TRBJ2-7; v_call: TRBV4-3; clone_size: .; cdr3_aa: CASSQERSKGVWPLYTIYEQYF
j_call: TRBJ1-1; v_call: TRBV6-5; clone_size: .; cdr3_aa: CASSYDRVRTEAFF
j_call: TRBJ2-1; v_call: TRBV7-8; clone_size: .; cdr3_aa: CASSWRGTSGKSRNEQFF
j_call: TRBJ2-7; v_call: TRBV15; clone_size: .; cdr3_aa: CATSRDRSGRSHYEQYF
j_call: TRBJ1-4; v_call: TRBV19; clone_size: .; cdr3_aa: CASSLFPGSEKLFF
j_call: TRBJ2-7; v_call: TRBV28; clone_size: .; cdr3_aa: CASRDRTGTYEQYF
j_call: TRBJ2-7; v_call: TRBV14; clone_size: .; cdr3_aa: CASSHGQPYEQYF
j_call: TRBJ2-3; v_call: TRBV27; clone_size: .; cdr3_aa: CASSPLAGWENTQYF
j_call: TRBJ2-3; v_call: TRBV5-4; clone_size: once; cdr3_aa: CASSPSGSIPGPTDTQYF
j_call: TRBJ2-7; v_call: TRBV28; clone_size: .; cdr3_aa: CASSLHTGGSYEQYF
j_call: TRBJ2-5; v_call: TRBV7-2; clone_size: .; cdr3_aa: CASSLESWPFRETQYF
j_call: TRBJ2-3; v_call: TRBV6-4; clone_size: .; cdr3_aa: CASSGEQGPDTQYF
j_call: TRBJ2-3; v_call: TRBV28; clone_size: .; cdr3_aa: CASSTRDKKTSDTQYF
j_call: TRBJ1-2; v_call: TRBV2; clone_size: .; cdr3_aa: CASSAGQFNYGYTF
j_call: TRBJ2-5; v_call: TRBV27; clone_size: .; cdr3_aa: CASRIIDQETQYF
j_call: TRBJ1-4; v_call: TRBV30; clone_size: .; cdr3_aa: CAWSPASPTGGKGNEKLFF
j_call: TRBJ2-6; v_call: TRBV15; clone_size: .; cdr3_aa: CATSRRVDSGANVLTF
j_call: TRBJ1-1; v_call: TRBV21-1; clone_size: .; cdr3_aa: CASSKGENTEAFF
j_call: TRBJ2-7; v_call: TRBV15; clone_size: .; cdr3_aa: CATSIIAGEAYEQYF
j_call: TRBJ2-3; v_call: TRBV5-6; clone_size: few; cdr3_aa: CASSSTQGTDTQYF
j_call: TRBJ1-4; v_call: TRBV7-9; clone_size: .; cdr3_aa: CASSLGGQFKNEKLFF
j_call: TRBJ2-2; v_call: TRBV15; clone_size: .; cdr3_aa: CATSRGRGFQRLAGELFF
j_call: TRBJ2-5; v_call: TRBV19; clone_size: .; cdr3_aa: CATAGGASYQETQYF
j_call: TRBJ2-1; v_call: TRBV7-3; clone_size: .; cdr3_aa: CASSPGDPPAEQFF
j_call: TRBJ2-5; v_call: TRBV7-8; clone_size: .; cdr3_aa: CASSLREQETQYF